What follows are 30 T cell receptor beta chains derived from one specimen sequenced in a study of cytomegalovirus exposure and HLA in healthy donors. Primers for the PCR totalled 60 Vbeta and 13 Jbeta. TCRdb keeps only in-frame clones here, not all; method: immunoSEQ multiplex PCR. Of about 190,000 clones in the sample, 80% to 90% were seen once. Sequences were obtained from PBMCs. These receptors were obtained from a man aged 25 to 40 in good health and CMV-seronegative.

The chain couples TRBV7-6 to TRBJ2-2, with 10 positions matching TRBD1. V lost 6 bases to trimming and J lost 7 bases; unmatched junction nucleotides: 5. The CDR3 has 14 amino acids. Germline V lookup: CDR1 SGHVS, CDR2 FNYEAQ. The CDR3 region is CASRRDRGNGELFF. As DNA, the CDR3 is TGTGCCAGCAGAAGGGACAGGGGTAACGGGGAGCTGTTTTTT. Variable domain in full (rest from reference TRBV7-6 and TRBJ2-2): GAGVSQSPRYKVTKRGQDVALRCDPISGHVSLYWYRQALGQGPEFLTYFNYEAQQDKSGLPNDRFSAERPEGSISTLTIQRTEQRDSAMYRCASRRDRGNGELFFGEGSRLTVL.

V usage is TRBV10-1 and J usage is TRBJ1-1; 7 positions match TRBD1. Germline loops: CDR1 WNHNN, CDR2 SYGVQD (reference sequence). The CDR3 covers 13 residues. Trimming at V came to 7 bases and at J to 3 bases, leaving 5 bases not matched to a gene. For the CDR3, the DNA is TGCGCCAGCAACGTCGACAGGGACACTGAAGCTTTCTTT. It yields the protein CASNVDRDTEAFF.

This chain links TRBV6-6 with TRBJ2-7; D unclear. Germline loops: CDR1 MNHNY, CDR2 SVGAGI (reference sequence). The CDR3 totals 13 residues. Trimming took 6 bases from V and 5 from J, leaving 14 bases between them. The CDR3 reads CASSPTFRDEQYF. The CDR3 DNA sequence: TGTGCCAGCAGCCCTACGTTTCGGGACGAGCAGTACTTC.

The rearrangement links TRBV27 to TRBJ1-5, with 8 bases identical to TRBD1. Germline values: CDR1 MNHEY, CDR2 SMNVEV (reference sequence). Losses at the gene ends were 6 bases for V and 6 bases for J; bases not matched to a gene: 7. CDR3 length: 14 residues. The CDR3 bases are TGTGCCAGCAGCCCCCGGACAGGGACTCAGCCCCAGCATTTT. It encodes CASSPRTGTQPQHF.

The chain is built from TRBV5-1 and TRBJ2-3, with a weak D call TRBD2 (6 bases). Trimming pared 0 bases from V and 5 bases from J, leaving 13 bases between. The CDR3 extends over 15 amino acids. Germline values: CDR1 SGHRS, CDR2 YFSETQ. In DNA form, the CDR3 reads TGCGCCAGCAGCTTGGTTCTAGGGCGGGAAGATACGCAGTATTTT. This translates into CASSLVLGREDTQYF.

V usage is TRBV14 and J usage is TRBJ1-6; perhaps TRBD1 as D (5 bases). V was trimmed by 0 bases and J by 10 bases, leaving 28 bases between them. Per the germline V gene, CDR1 is SGHDN and CDR2 is FVKESK. This CDR3 is 20 amino acids long. This CDR3 reads CASSQESRQGQIRLMSPLHF. The CDR3 nucleotides read TGTGCCAGCAGCCAAGAAAGTCGGCAGGGTCAAATCCGCTTGATGTCACCCCTCCACTTT.

This clone appeared a few times. J is TRBJ1-1 and V is TRBV6-1; 11 nucleotides agree with TRBD1. The CDR3 contains 17 residues. The trim removed 2 bases at V and 8 bases at J, leaving 13 bases unmatched. Per germline, CDR1 MNHNS and CDR2 SASEGT. CDR3 sequence: CASSEYHRTGGYGEAFF. CDR3 DNA: TGTGCCAGCAGTGAATATCACCGGACAGGGGGCTATGGAGAAGCTTTCTTT.

Here the CDR3 DNA reads TGTGCCAGCAGTTTTGGGAGGGATTCACCCCTCCACTTT. Protein sequence: CASSFGRDSPLHF. J is TRBJ1-6 and V is TRBV27; no clear D. This CDR3 region has 13 residues. Between the trimmed V and J ends, which lost 3 bases and 8 bases, there was a span of 8 bases. Germline V gene lookup returns CDR1 MNHEY and CDR2 SMNVEV (reference sequence).

The V gene is TRBV5-1, the J gene TRBJ2-7, with TRBD2 matching 7 bases. The CDR3 sequence is 14 residues long. Trimming removed 5 bases from V and 3 bases from J; junction bases left unmatched: 8. CDR1 and CDR2 from the germline V gene are SGHRS and YFSETQ. CDR3 nucleotide sequence: TGCGCCAGCAGGGCCATAGCGGGTATCTACGAGCAGTACTTC. Translated, it gives CASRAIAGIYEQYF.

The rearrangement joins TRBV11-3 to TRBJ2-1, with 11 bases that match TRBD1. Germline CDR1 reads SGHNT; CDR2 reads YENEEA. The V gene end was trimmed by 4 bases and the J gene end by 3 bases; junction bases not matched to a gene: 2. This CDR3 has 15 residues. The CDR3 sequence: CASSWGTGGYNEQFF. In DNA, the CDR3 is TGTGCCAGCAGCTGGGGGACAGGGGGCTACAATGAGCAGTTCTTC.

V and J are TRBV10-2 and TRBJ1-1; 8 bases match TRBD1. This CDR3 comprises 15 residues. CDR1 WSHSY and CDR2 SAAADI come from the germline V gene. V trimming: 4 bases; J trimming: 1 base; junction bases outside the gene matches: 5. The CDR3 spells CASSGYQGANTEAFF. CDR3 nucleotides: TGCGCCAGCAGTGGGTACCAGGGGGCGAACACTGAAGCTTTCTTT.

The chain couples TRBV15 to TRBJ1-6; perhaps TRBD1 as D (6 bases). CDR3 length: 14 amino acids. Looked up from germline, CDR1 is LNHNV and CDR2 is YYDKDF (reference sequence). The V end lost 8 bases, the J end lost 10 bases, and 18 bases lay between the germline ends. The CDR3 coding sequence is TGTGCCACCTACTCCGGGGGGCCGGGGTCACCCCTCCACTTT. Translated: CATYSGGPGSPLHF.

This chain connects TRBV5-1 to TRBJ2-2, with TRBD1 identical over 7 bases. The germline V gene has CDR1 SGHRS and CDR2 YFSETQ. There are 15 residues in the CDR3. J gave up 3 bases and V 2 bases, and 4 bases lay outside the gene matches. Here the CDR3 DNA reads TGCGCCAGCAGCTTAACAGGGGTCGACACCGGGGAGCTGTTTTTT. Its translation: CASSLTGVDTGELFF.

The chain is built from TRBV6-5 and TRBJ2-3; 7 bases match TRBD2. V shed 6 bases, J shed 0 bases, and the junction held 3 bases outside the gene matches. The CDR3 consists of 14 residues. The germline gives CDR1 MNHEY, CDR2 SVGAGI. The CDR3 nucleotides read TGTGCCAGCAGCCCGCGGGGGAGCACAGATACGCAGTATTTT. This sequence encodes CASSPRGSTDTQYF.

This clone has a handful of counts. This chain connects TRBV6-1 to TRBJ2-6; D not certain. The germline CDR1 and CDR2 sequences are MNHNS and SASEGT. CDR3 size: 15 residues. Trimming removed 1 base from V and 2 bases from J, with 6 bases in between. In DNA form, the CDR3 reads TGTGCCAGCAGTGAAGGTAGCACTGGGGCCAACGTCCTGACTTTC. It encodes CASSEGSTGANVLTF.

The CDR3 is CASSYVRDRPNEQFF. CDR3 sequence (DNA): TGTGCCAGCAGTTACGTGCGGGACCGACCGAATGAGCAGTTCTTC. The chain has TRBV6-6 and TRBJ2-1, with TRBD2 as a possible D gene (6 bases). CDR3 length: 15 amino acids. Trimming removed 2 bases from V and 7 bases from J, with 15 bases in between. Germline-derived CDR1 and CDR2 are MNHNY and SVGAGI (reference sequence).

V and J are TRBV5-1 and TRBJ2-1, with 7 nucleotides matching TRBD1. The CDR3 is 14 amino acids. Germline-derived CDR1 and CDR2 are SGHRS and YFSETQ. Losses at the gene ends were 6 bases for V and 5 bases for J; bases not matched to a gene: 8. The DNA for the CDR3 is TGCGCCAGCACCCAGGACACAGGGGACAATGAGCAGTTCTTC. It is translated as CASTQDTGDNEQFF.

V gene TRBV4-2 combines with J gene TRBJ2-3, with 7 bases identical to TRBD2. The V gene end was trimmed by 8 bases and the J gene end by 5 bases; junction bases not matched to a gene: 10. Germline lookup yields CDR1 LGHNA and CDR2 YNFKEQ. This CDR3 has 14 residues. The CDR3 loop reads CASGMGGVEDTQYF. The CDR3 DNA sequence: TGTGCCAGCGGAATGGGGGGGGTTGAAGATACGCAGTATTTT.

The chain couples TRBV5-1 to TRBJ1-3; D remains ambiguous. Deletions cut 4 bases from V and 7 bases from J, with 12 bases between. Germline CDR1 reads SGHRS; CDR2 reads YFSETQ. The CDR3 length is 13 residues. The CDR3 spells CASSPGSRNTIYF. The CDR3, as DNA: TGCGCCAGCAGCCCCGGTTCACGGAACACCATATATTTT.

The rearrangement joins TRBV6-5 to TRBJ1-2, with D perhaps matching TRBD1 (5 bases). Germline CDR1 is MNHEY and CDR2 is SVGAGI. Deletions cut 6 bases from V and 5 bases from J, with 13 bases between. The CDR3 contains 13 residues. The CDR3 nucleotides read TGTGCCAGCAGCTCGGGACTGCTTTATGGCTACACCTTC. This encodes CASSSGLLYGYTF.

V and J are TRBV18 and TRBJ1-5; no clear D. There are 14 residues in the CDR3. The V and J ends lost 4 bases and 0 bases respectively, with 7 bases between them. The germline gives CDR1 KGHSH, CDR2 LQKENI. The CDR3 here is CASSLANSNQPQHF. CDR3 coding DNA: TGTGCCAGCTCACTCGCGAATAGCAATCAGCCCCAGCATTTT.

The chain employs TRBV7-2 and TRBJ2-2, with 11 bases aligning to TRBD2. The J segment lost 5 bases and the V segment lost 4 bases, leaving 6 bases of the junction unmatched. Germline V CDR1 and CDR2: SGHTA, FQGNSA. CDR3 size: 16 residues. The CDR3 DNA reads TGTGCCAGCAGCTCATTAGCGGGGGGGATGACCGGGGAGCTGTTTTTT. This sequence encodes CASSSLAGGMTGELFF.

CDR3 DNA: TGCGCCGCATCAGGGGTCGTTCCCGGGGAGCTGTTTTTT. Translation gives CAASGVVPGELFF. The chain links TRBV10-1 to TRBJ2-2; D is possibly TRBD1 (6 bases). This CDR3 is 13 amino acids long. V lost 11 bases to trimming and J lost 6 bases, with 16 bases between them. The V gene's germline CDR1 is WNHNN and CDR2 SYGVQD (reference sequence).

The chain has TRBV5-1 and TRBJ1-4; D might be TRBD1 (5 bases). Germline V gene lookup returns CDR1 SGHRS and CDR2 YFSETQ. With 0 bases removed from V and 0 bases from J, the gap between germline ends came to 12 bases. CDR3 size: 17 residues. CDR3 loop: CASSLAYRLATNEKLFF. Here the CDR3 DNA reads TGCGCCAGCAGCTTGGCTTACAGGCTTGCAACTAATGAAAAACTGTTTTTT. Full variable domain (missing parts from reference TRBV5-1 and TRBJ1-4): KAGVTQTPRYLIKTRGQQVTLSCSPISGHRSVSWYQQTPGQGLQFLFEYFSETQRNKGNFPGRFSGRQFSNSRSEMNVSTLELGDSALYLCASSLAYRLATNEKLFFGSGTQLSVL.

This clone came up a few times. V usage is TRBV2 and J usage is TRBJ2-3; D not resolved. The CDR3 spans 14 residues. Trimming removed 4 bases at V and 0 bases at J, with 8 bases between. The V gene's germline CDR1 is SNHLY and CDR2 FYNNEI. Written as DNA, the CDR3 is TGTGCCAGCAGTGTGGCGGTAAGCACAGATACGCAGTATTTT. It codes for CASSVAVSTDTQYF.

This chain connects TRBV11-2 to TRBJ1-1, with D tentatively TRBD1 (6 bases). The V gene's germline CDR1 is SGHAT and CDR2 FQNNGV. Trimming cost V 3 bases and J 8 bases, with 10 bases left between them. This CDR3 contains 12 residues. Written as DNA, the CDR3 is TGTGCCAGCAGCTTGCAACAGGGAGAAGCTTTCTTT. It translates to CASSLQQGEAFF.

The rearrangement links TRBV27 to TRBJ1-1, with 8 positions matching TRBD1. The germline gives CDR1 MNHEY, CDR2 SMNVEV (reference sequence). Germline trimming cut 6 bases from V and 4 bases from J; bases unmatched to any gene: 10. This CDR3 contains 15 residues. The CDR3 region has the DNA TGTGCCAGCAGAAAGGGACAGGTGGCCGGCACTGAAGCTTTCTTT. Translated: CASRKGQVAGTEAFF.

The chain is built from TRBV5-4 and TRBJ1-2; D remains unclear. The length of the CDR3 is 15 residues. The V gene lost 1 base and the J gene lost 8 bases, with 18 bases spanning the gap. CDR1 and CDR2 (germline): SGHNT, YYREEE (reference sequence). The CDR3 region is CASSLMGGRPGGYTF. Here the CDR3 DNA reads TGTGCCAGCAGCTTGATGGGTGGGAGGCCGGGAGGCTACACCTTC. Complete variable domain (other parts from reference TRBV5-4 and TRBJ1-2): ETGVTQSPTHLIKTRGQQVTLRCSSQSGHNTVSWYQQALGQGPQFIFQYYREEENGRGNFPPRFSGLQFPNYSSELNVNALELDDSALYLCASSLMGGRPGGYTFGSGTRLTVV.

The J gene is TRBJ2-7, the V gene TRBV5-6, with 12 bases lining up with TRBD1. The CDR3 runs to 15 residues. The V gene end was trimmed by 4 bases and the J gene end by 4 bases; junction bases not matched to a gene: 6. CDR1 is SGHDT, CDR2 YYEEEE, per germline. CDR3 in DNA: TGTGCCAGCAGCGCTCCGGGACAGGGGGCTTACGAGCAGTACTTC. Translation gives CASSAPGQGAYEQYF.

Regarding this clone: One junction end disagrees with the germline gene, perhaps due to a read error. The chain combines TRBV15 with TRBJ2-6; 8 bases align to TRBD1. Germline V lookup: CDR1 LNHNV, CDR2 YYDKDF (reference sequence). The CDR3 loop spans 19 amino acids. The CDR3 bases are TGTGCCACCAGCGAGAGACAGGGGACCGAGCTCTCTGGGGCCAACGGCCTGACTTTC. Encoded protein: CATSERQGTELSGANGLTF.